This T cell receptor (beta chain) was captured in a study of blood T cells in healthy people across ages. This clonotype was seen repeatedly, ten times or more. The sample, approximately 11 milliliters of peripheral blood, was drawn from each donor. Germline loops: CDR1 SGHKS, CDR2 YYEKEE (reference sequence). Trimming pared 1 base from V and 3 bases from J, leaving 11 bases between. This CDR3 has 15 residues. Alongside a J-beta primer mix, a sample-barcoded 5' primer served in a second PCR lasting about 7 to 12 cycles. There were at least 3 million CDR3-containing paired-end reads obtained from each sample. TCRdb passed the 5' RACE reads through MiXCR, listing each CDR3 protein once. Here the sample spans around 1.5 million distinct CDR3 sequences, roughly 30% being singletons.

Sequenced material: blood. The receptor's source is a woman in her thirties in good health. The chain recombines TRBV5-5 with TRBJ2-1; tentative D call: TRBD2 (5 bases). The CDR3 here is CASSLLGDNYNEQFF. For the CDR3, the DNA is TGTGCCAGCAGCTTGTTGGGAGATAACTACAATGAGCAGTTCTTC.